Listed below are T cell receptor beta chains from one sample, sequenced in a study of metastatic and nonmetastatic thyroid tumors. TCRdb reanalyzed the PCR reads with MiXCR. Among approximately 37,000 clones listed, about 16% were seen once. What was sequenced was blood. These receptors were obtained from a female donor with papillary thyroid cancer or a benign thyroid nodule (not recorded which). Some clones in this sample may be carry-over from other donors' samples. CDR3s include the opening cysteine and the closing phenylalanine or tryptophan. Fields, in order: V gene, clone size, J gene, D gene, CDR3 DNA, CDR3 protein. The D gene is left open where the match is weak. The listing skips clone size in some rows; elsewhere it reads once, few, many or a size class.

v_gene: TRBV7-9
abundance: many
j_gene: TRBJ2-5
d_gene: NA
CDR3nt: TGTGCCAGCAGCTTAAGAGCGGACAGCTTAATAGAGACCCAGTACTTC
CDR3aa: CASSLRADSLIETQYF

v_gene: TRBV7-6
abundance: many
j_gene: TRBJ1-5
d_gene: TRBD1
CDR3nt: TGTGCCAGCAGCGTAGACAGGGTGGATAGCAATCAGCCCCAGCATTTT
CDR3aa: CASSVDRVDSNQPQHF

v_gene: TRBV6-2/TRBV6-3
abundance: many
j_gene: TRBJ1-5
d_gene: TRBD1
CDR3nt: TGTGCCAGCAATAGCCCGGGACAGGGGGCTCGTCAGCCCCAGCATTTT
CDR3aa: CASNSPGQGARQPQHF

v_gene: TRBV6-2/TRBV6-3
abundance: many
j_gene: TRBJ2-1
d_gene: TRBD1
CDR3nt: TGTGCCAGCAGTTACTTATCGGACAGGGCCCTTGAGCAGTTCTTC
CDR3aa: CASSYLSDRALEQFF

v_gene: TRBV7-8
abundance: once
j_gene: TRBJ1-6
d_gene: TRBD1
CDR3nt: TGTGCCAGCAGCACGGGGACAGGGGCCTCACCCCTCCACTTT
CDR3aa: CASSTGTGASPLHF

v_gene: TRBV4-2
abundance: many
j_gene: TRBJ2-1
d_gene: NA
CDR3nt: TGTGCCAGCAGTCCAGGCACAGCCACCTCCTACAATGAGCAGTTCTTC
CDR3aa: CASSPGTATSYNEQFF

v_gene: TRBV5-5
abundance: many
j_gene: TRBJ2-7
d_gene: NA
CDR3nt: TGTGCCGCCCGGGGGCTAGCGGCACCTTACGAGCAGTACTTC
CDR3aa: CAARGLAAPYEQYF

v_gene: TRBV19
abundance: NA
j_gene: TRBJ1-1
d_gene: NA
CDR3nt: TGTACCAGTAGTATTTTACGGGGCGGTGTGGGAGACACTGAATCTTTCTTT
CDR3aa: CTSSILRGGVGDTESFF

v_gene: TRBV7-6
abundance: NA
j_gene: TRBJ2-5
d_gene: TRBD2
CDR3nt: TGTGCCAGCAGCTGGGGCGGGAGAGAGACCCATTACTTC
CDR3aa: CASSWGGRETHYF

v_gene: TRBV18
abundance: many
j_gene: TRBJ2-1
d_gene: NA
CDR3nt: TGTGCCAGCTCACCAATAGGAATTAATGAGCAGTTCTTC
CDR3aa: CASSPIGINEQFF

v_gene: TRBV28
abundance: many
j_gene: TRBJ1-4
d_gene: TRBD1
CDR3nt: TGTGCCAGCAGATTTAGGAATCGACAGGGGGTCGATGAAAAACTGTTTTTT
CDR3aa: CASRFRNRQGVDEKLFF

v_gene: TRBV2
abundance: few
j_gene: TRBJ2-2
d_gene: TRBD1
CDR3nt: TGTGCCAGCAGCGGACAGGTAGTCAACACCGGGCAGCTGTTTTTT
CDR3aa: CASSGQVVNTGQLFF

v_gene: TRBV6-1
abundance: few
j_gene: TRBJ1-2
d_gene: NA
CDR3nt: TGTGCCAGCAGTCCAGGAGCTAACTATGGCTACACCTTC
CDR3aa: CASSPGANYGYTF

v_gene: TRBV19
abundance: many
j_gene: TRBJ1-2
d_gene: NA
CDR3nt: TGTGCCAGTACGCAGGGAAGCTATGGCTACACCTTC
CDR3aa: CASTQGSYGYTF

v_gene: TRBV5-5
abundance: many
j_gene: TRBJ2-1
d_gene: NA
CDR3nt: TGTGCCAGCAGCTTGGCCATCTCCTACAATGAGCAGTTCTTC
CDR3aa: CASSLAISYNEQFF

v_gene: TRBV20-1
abundance: NA
j_gene: TRBJ2-7
d_gene: NA
CDR3nt: TGCAGTGCTACCCAGTCATCCCGAGAGTCCTACGAGCAGTACTTC
CDR3aa: CSATQSSRESYEQYF

v_gene: TRBV4-1
abundance: many
j_gene: TRBJ2-3
d_gene: TRBD1
CDR3nt: TGCGCCAGCAGCCAAGTAGGGGGACAGGGGTCAGATACGCAGTATTTT
CDR3aa: CASSQVGGQGSDTQYF

v_gene: TRBV6-1
abundance: many
j_gene: TRBJ2-7
d_gene: NA
CDR3nt: TGTGCCAGCAGTGCAAAGGGACGGTCGTTTGTAGGGGAGCAGTACTTC
CDR3aa: CASSAKGRSFVGEQYF

v_gene: TRBV19
abundance: many
j_gene: TRBJ2-7
d_gene: NA
CDR3nt: TGTGCCACCCAAGGCGATTCCTACGAGCAGTACTTC
CDR3aa: CATQGDSYEQYF

v_gene: TRBV20-1
abundance: many
j_gene: TRBJ1-2
d_gene: TRBD1
CDR3nt: TGCAGTGCTAGCGCTACAGGGGGCTATGGCTACACCTTC
CDR3aa: CSASATGGYGYTF

v_gene: TRBV19
abundance: NA
j_gene: TRBJ1-3
d_gene: NA
CDR3nt: TGTGCCATTGATTCATTCTCTGGAAACACCATATATTTT
CDR3aa: CAIDSFSGNTIYF

v_gene: TRBV28
abundance: few
j_gene: TRBJ1-2
d_gene: NA
CDR3nt: TGTGCCAGCAGGACCGGTAGTAATTTCAACCCTAGGGACTATGGCTACAACTTC
CDR3aa: CASRTGSNFNPRDYGYNF

v_gene: TRBV20-1
abundance: many
j_gene: TRBJ2-3
d_gene: TRBD2
CDR3nt: TGCAGTGCGGAACTAGCGGGAGGGCCCGGAGATACGCAGTATTTT
CDR3aa: CSAELAGGPGDTQYF

v_gene: TRBV12-3/TRBV12-4
abundance: NA
j_gene: TRBJ2-7
d_gene: NA
CDR3nt: TGTGCCAGCAGTTTAGGGGGCCTAGCTGGTGGGGGGGAGCAGTACTTC
CDR3aa: CASSLGGLAGGGEQYF

v_gene: TRBV20-1
abundance: many
j_gene: TRBJ2-3
d_gene: NA
CDR3nt: TGCAGTGCTAGACGAAGCACAGATACGCAGTATTTT
CDR3aa: CSARRSTDTQYF

v_gene: TRBV7-6
abundance: NA
j_gene: TRBJ2-3
d_gene: NA
CDR3nt: TGTGCCAGCAGCTTAGATGCTGTGGGGGGCGGGTCAGATACGCAGTATTTT
CDR3aa: CASSLDAVGGGSDTQYF

v_gene: TRBV6-1
abundance: many
j_gene: TRBJ2-1
d_gene: TRBD1
CDR3nt: TGTGCCAGCAGTTATAGGACAGGGGATGAGCAGTTCTTC
CDR3aa: CASSYRTGDEQFF

v_gene: TRBV7-9
abundance: many
j_gene: TRBJ2-3
d_gene: TRBD2
CDR3nt: TGTGCCAGCAGCAAACTGACTAGCGTCACAGATACGCAGTATTTT
CDR3aa: CASSKLTSVTDTQYF

v_gene: TRBV11-1
abundance: NA
j_gene: TRBJ2-3
d_gene: TRBD2
CDR3nt: TGTGCCAGCAGCTTATTCGGGGGGGACACAGATACGCAGTATTTT
CDR3aa: CASSLFGGDTDTQYF

v_gene: TRBV20-1
abundance: NA
j_gene: TRBJ1-2
d_gene: TRBD1
CDR3nt: TGCAGTGCTAGAGTCCCCCCCGACAGGGGCCATGGCTACACCTTC
CDR3aa: CSARVPPDRGHGYTF

v_gene: TRBV24-1
abundance: few
j_gene: TRBJ2-2
d_gene: NA
CDR3nt: TGTGCCACCACAGGGTCAAACACCGGGGAGCTGTTTTTT
CDR3aa: CATTGSNTGELFF

v_gene: TRBV19
abundance: many
j_gene: TRBJ2-7
d_gene: NA
CDR3nt: TGTGCCAGTAGTCTTTACATGGGGAATTCCCACGAGCAGTACTTC
CDR3aa: CASSLYMGNSHEQYF

v_gene: TRBV6-2/TRBV6-3
abundance: few
j_gene: TRBJ2-1
d_gene: NA
CDR3nt: TGTGCCAGCAGCAGTTTAGCCGAGAGGGGCAATGAGCAGTTCTTC
CDR3aa: CASSSLAERGNEQFF

v_gene: TRBV28
abundance: medium-sized
j_gene: TRBJ1-3
d_gene: TRBD1
CDR3nt: TGTGCCAGCAGTCGACAGGGTGCAGGGAACACCATATATTTT
CDR3aa: CASSRQGAGNTIYF

v_gene: TRBV27
abundance: NA
j_gene: TRBJ2-7
d_gene: NA
CDR3nt: TGTGCCAGCGGATGCAGCATCTACGATCAGTACTTC
CDR3aa: CASGCSIYDQYF

v_gene: TRBV9
abundance: many
j_gene: TRBJ2-1
d_gene: TRBD2
CDR3nt: TGTGCCAGCAGCGTCACTAGCGAGCCTAACAATGAGCAGTTCTTC
CDR3aa: CASSVTSEPNNEQFF

v_gene: TRBV2
abundance: many
j_gene: TRBJ2-1
d_gene: TRBD2
CDR3nt: TGTGCCAGCAGTGACCCCCGGGTAACTAGCGGGATGAATGAGCAGTTCTTC
CDR3aa: CASSDPRVTSGMNEQFF

v_gene: TRBV20-1
abundance: many
j_gene: TRBJ2-1
d_gene: NA
CDR3nt: TGCAGTGCTAGAGATGGAGCTCACTACAATGAGCAGTTCTTC
CDR3aa: CSARDGAHYNEQFF

v_gene: TRBV14
abundance: NA
j_gene: TRBJ2-1
d_gene: TRBD2
CDR3nt: TGTGCCAGCATCCACCGACTAGCGGGACAGAGTTATGAGCAGTTCTTC
CDR3aa: CASIHRLAGQSYEQFF

v_gene: TRBV5-1
abundance: many
j_gene: TRBJ1-1
d_gene: NA
CDR3nt: TGCGCCAGCAGCTTGGGTCGAGGTAGCACTGAAGCTTTCTTT
CDR3aa: CASSLGRGSTEAFF

v_gene: TRBV7-3
abundance: NA
j_gene: TRBJ2-3
d_gene: NA
CDR3nt: TGTGCCAGCAGCCGTGAAGTTGGCACAGATACGCAGTATTTT
CDR3aa: CASSREVGTDTQYF

v_gene: TRBV5-1
abundance: many
j_gene: TRBJ1-2
d_gene: NA
CDR3nt: TGCGCCAGCAGGGGGCAAGACTATGGCTACACCTTC
CDR3aa: CASRGQDYGYTF

v_gene: TRBV7-8
abundance: NA
j_gene: TRBJ1-3
d_gene: NA
CDR3nt: TGTGCCAGCAGCCCCCGGGCACCTCCAGGAAACACCATATATTTT
CDR3aa: CASSPRAPPGNTIYF

v_gene: TRBV27
abundance: few
j_gene: TRBJ2-1
d_gene: NA
CDR3nt: TGTGCCAGCAGCCTGAACCCGGGCAATGAGCAGTTCTTC
CDR3aa: CASSLNPGNEQFF

v_gene: TRBV10-2
abundance: NA
j_gene: TRBJ2-7
d_gene: TRBD1
CDR3nt: TGCGCCAGCAGTGACCCTAACAGGGGCTGGCCCTACGAGCAGTACTTC
CDR3aa: CASSDPNRGWPYEQYF

v_gene: TRBV3-1
abundance: many
j_gene: TRBJ1-2
d_gene: NA
CDR3nt: TGTGCCAGCAGCCCAAACCAACAGGGTTATGGCTACACCTTC
CDR3aa: CASSPNQQGYGYTF

v_gene: TRBV7-9
abundance: many
j_gene: TRBJ1-4
d_gene: NA
CDR3nt: TGTGCCAGCAGCCCAGGGTCGGGATGGGAAAAACTGTTTTTT
CDR3aa: CASSPGSGWEKLFF

v_gene: TRBV12-3/TRBV12-4
abundance: many
j_gene: TRBJ1-1
d_gene: NA
CDR3nt: TGTGCCAGCAGCTCAGACAGGAGGACTGAAGCTTTCTTT
CDR3aa: CASSSDRRTEAFF

v_gene: TRBV7-2
abundance: many
j_gene: TRBJ2-7
d_gene: NA
CDR3nt: TGTGCCAGCAGCTTGCGTGCGGGGGCGGCATCCTACGAGCAGTACTTC
CDR3aa: CASSLRAGAASYEQYF

v_gene: TRBV14
abundance: NA
j_gene: TRBJ2-7
d_gene: NA
CDR3nt: TGTGCCAGCAGCCAAGTTTGGCACCACGAGCAGTACTTC
CDR3aa: CASSQVWHHEQYF

v_gene: TRBV27
abundance: NA
j_gene: TRBJ2-7
d_gene: TRBD2
CDR3nt: TGTGCCAGCAGTTCAGCGGGGGTTGACCCCTACGAGCAGTACTTC
CDR3aa: CASSSAGVDPYEQYF

v_gene: TRBV12-3/TRBV12-4
abundance: NA
j_gene: TRBJ2-7
d_gene: TRBD1
CDR3nt: TGTGCCAGCAGTTTACTCCTGGGGGGGACAGGGGGCTACGAGCAGTACTTC
CDR3aa: CASSLLLGGTGGYEQYF

v_gene: TRBV5-1
abundance: many
j_gene: TRBJ2-1
d_gene: TRBD2
CDR3nt: TGCGCCAGCAGCTCAACTAGCGGAGGATACAATGAGCAGTTCTTC
CDR3aa: CASSSTSGGYNEQFF

v_gene: TRBV11-2
abundance: many
j_gene: TRBJ2-7
d_gene: NA
CDR3nt: TGTGCCAGCAGCTCACGACAGGTCTCTCTGAGCTCCTACGAGCAGTACTTC
CDR3aa: CASSSRQVSLSSYEQYF